This T cell receptor beta chain comes out of a study of T cells in Graves' hyperthyroidism and ophthalmopathy. General study points: Expanded thyroid clonotypes (above 0.001) were mostly also found in blood.

As to this clonotype: Its specificity is unknown.

RNA transcripts served as the template for amplifying TCR beta CDR3 regions. Researchers ran a first-round RT-PCR on the TCR CDR3 using the HTBI primer set. TCRdb itself ran the multiplex PCR reads through MiXCR, one entry per CDR3 protein. This sample has about 680,000 distinct CDR3 sequences, with approximately 36% found just once. The study based diagnoses on clinical symptoms, serum thyroxine and TRAb, thyroid ultrasound and orbital computed tomography. The CDR3 length is 15 residues. V lost 5 bases to trimming and J lost 2 bases, with 17 bases between them. The V gene's germline CDR1 is DFQATT and CDR2 SNEGSKA (reference sequence).

This sequence was found in a woman aged 40 to 49 with Graves' hyperthyroidism. This chain joins TRBV20-1 and TRBJ2-3; tentatively, D is TRBD2 (6 bases). The specimen sequenced was blood. The CDR3 loop is CSARGTLAPTDTQYF. In DNA, the CDR3 is TGCAGTGCTCGCGGGACCCTCGCCCCCACAGATACGCAGTATTTT.